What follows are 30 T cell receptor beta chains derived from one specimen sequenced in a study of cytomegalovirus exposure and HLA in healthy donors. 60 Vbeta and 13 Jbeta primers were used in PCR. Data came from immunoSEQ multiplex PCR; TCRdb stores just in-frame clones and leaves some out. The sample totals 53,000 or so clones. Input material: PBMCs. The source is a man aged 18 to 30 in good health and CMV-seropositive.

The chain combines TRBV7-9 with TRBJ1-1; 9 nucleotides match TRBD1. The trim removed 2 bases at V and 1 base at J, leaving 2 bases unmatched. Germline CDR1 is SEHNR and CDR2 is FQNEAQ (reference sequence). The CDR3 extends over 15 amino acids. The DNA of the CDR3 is TGTGCCAGCAGCTTATTGGGACAGGGGAACACTGAAGCTTTCTTT. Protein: CASSLLGQGNTEAFF.

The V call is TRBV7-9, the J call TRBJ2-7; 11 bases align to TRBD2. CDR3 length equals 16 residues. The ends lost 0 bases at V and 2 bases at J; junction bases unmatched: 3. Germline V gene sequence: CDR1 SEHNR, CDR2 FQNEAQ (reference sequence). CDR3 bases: TGTGCCAGCAGCTTAGCGTCTAGCGGGAGGACCTACGAGCAGTACTTC. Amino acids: CASSLASSGRTYEQYF. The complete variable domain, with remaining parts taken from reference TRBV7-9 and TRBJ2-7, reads DTGVSQNPRHKITKRGQNVTFRCDPISEHNRLYWYRQTLGQGPEFLTYFQNEAQLEKSRLLSDRFSAERPKGSFSTLEIQRTEQGDSAMYLCASSLASSGRTYEQYFGPGTRLTVT.

DNA of the CDR3: TGTGCCAGCTCACCCCGGGACAGGTTGAATGGCTACACCTTC. It is translated as CASSPRDRLNGYTF. This chain uses TRBV18 with TRBJ1-2; 8 bases fit TRBD1. This CDR3 contains 14 residues. CDR1 and CDR2 from the germline V gene are KGHSH and LQKENI. The J segment lost 6 bases and the V segment lost 3 bases, leaving 6 bases of the junction unmatched.

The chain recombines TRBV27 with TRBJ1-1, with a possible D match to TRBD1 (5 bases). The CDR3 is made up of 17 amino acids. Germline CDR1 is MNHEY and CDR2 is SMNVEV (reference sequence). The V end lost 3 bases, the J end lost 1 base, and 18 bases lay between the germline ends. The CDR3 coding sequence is TGTGCCAGCAGTTTGGTCCCCGCGACAGTGTCGAACACTGAAGCTTTCTTT. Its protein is CASSLVPATVSNTEAFF.

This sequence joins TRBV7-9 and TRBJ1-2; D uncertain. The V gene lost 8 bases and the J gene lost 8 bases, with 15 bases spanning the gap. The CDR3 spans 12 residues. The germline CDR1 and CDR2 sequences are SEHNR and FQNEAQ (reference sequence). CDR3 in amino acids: CASGWWTEGYTF. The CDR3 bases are TGTGCCAGCGGGTGGTGGACTGAGGGCTACACCTTC.

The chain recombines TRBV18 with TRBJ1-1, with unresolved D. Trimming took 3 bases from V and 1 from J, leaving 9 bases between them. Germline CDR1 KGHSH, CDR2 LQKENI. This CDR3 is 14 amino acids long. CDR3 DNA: TGTGCCAGCTCACCCCTCAGAGGGAACACTGAAGCTTTCTTT. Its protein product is CASSPLRGNTEAFF.

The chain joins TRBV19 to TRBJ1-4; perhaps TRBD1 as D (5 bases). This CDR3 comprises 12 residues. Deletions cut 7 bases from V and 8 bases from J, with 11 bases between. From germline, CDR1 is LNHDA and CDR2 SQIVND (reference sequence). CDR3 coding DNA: TGTGCCAGTAAAGGGGTAGGGGAAAAACTGTTTTTT. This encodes CASKGVGEKLFF.

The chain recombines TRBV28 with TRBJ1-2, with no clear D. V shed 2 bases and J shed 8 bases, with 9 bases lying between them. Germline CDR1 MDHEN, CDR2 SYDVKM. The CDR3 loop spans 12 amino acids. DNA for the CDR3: TGTGCCAGCAGTTTAATGTCGGGGGGCTACACCTTC. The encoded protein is CASSLMSGGYTF.

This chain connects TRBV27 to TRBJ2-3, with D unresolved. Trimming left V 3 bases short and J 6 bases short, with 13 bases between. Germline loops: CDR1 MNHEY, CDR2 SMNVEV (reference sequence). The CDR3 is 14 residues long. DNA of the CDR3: TGTGCCAGCAGTTTTCCCGGGTCCCGGGATACGCAGTATTTT. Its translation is CASSFPGSRDTQYF.

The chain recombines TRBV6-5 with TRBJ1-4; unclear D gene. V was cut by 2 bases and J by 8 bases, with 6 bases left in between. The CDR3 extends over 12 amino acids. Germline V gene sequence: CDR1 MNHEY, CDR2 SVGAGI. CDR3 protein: CASSYAGEKLFF. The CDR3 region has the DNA TGTGCCAGCAGTTACGCCGGGGAAAAACTGTTTTTT.

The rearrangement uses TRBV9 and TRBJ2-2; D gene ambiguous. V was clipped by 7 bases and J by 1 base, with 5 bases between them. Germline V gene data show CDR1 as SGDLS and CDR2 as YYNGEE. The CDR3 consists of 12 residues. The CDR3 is CASGQNTGELFF. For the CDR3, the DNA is TGTGCCAGCGGGCAGAACACCGGGGAGCTGTTTTTT.

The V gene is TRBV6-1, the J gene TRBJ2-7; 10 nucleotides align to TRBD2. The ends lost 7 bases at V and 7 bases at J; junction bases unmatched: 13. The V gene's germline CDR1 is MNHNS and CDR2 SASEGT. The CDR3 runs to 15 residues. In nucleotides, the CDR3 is TGTGCCAGCACCCCCGGAGGGCTAGCGGGAGAGGAGCAGTACTTC. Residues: CASTPGGLAGEEQYF.

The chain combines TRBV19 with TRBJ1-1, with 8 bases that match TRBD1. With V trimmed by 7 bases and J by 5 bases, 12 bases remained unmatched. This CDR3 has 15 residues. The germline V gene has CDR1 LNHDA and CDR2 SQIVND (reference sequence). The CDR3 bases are TGTGCCAGTATCCCCCGAGGACAGGGAGTAACTGAAGCTTTCTTT. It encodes CASIPRGQGVTEAFF.

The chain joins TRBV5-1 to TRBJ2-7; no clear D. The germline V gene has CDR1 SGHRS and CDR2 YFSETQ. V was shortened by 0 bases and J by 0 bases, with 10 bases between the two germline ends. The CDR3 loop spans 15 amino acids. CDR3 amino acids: CASSLELASSYEQYF. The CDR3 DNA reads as TGCGCCAGCAGCTTGGAATTAGCATCCTCCTACGAGCAGTACTTC.

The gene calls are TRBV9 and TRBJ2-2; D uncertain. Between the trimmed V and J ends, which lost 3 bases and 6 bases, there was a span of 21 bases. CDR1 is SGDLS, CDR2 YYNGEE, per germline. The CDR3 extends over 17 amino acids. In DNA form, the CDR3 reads TGTGCCAGCAGCGCGTCCGTAGACTCCATCCTCCCCGGGGAGCTGTTTTTT. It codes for CASSASVDSILPGELFF.

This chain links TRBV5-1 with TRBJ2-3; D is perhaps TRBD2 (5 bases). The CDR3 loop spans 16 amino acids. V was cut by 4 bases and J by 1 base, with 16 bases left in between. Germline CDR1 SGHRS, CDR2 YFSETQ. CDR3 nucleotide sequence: TGCGCCAGCAGCCAGACGAGCGGTTTTGGCACAGATACGCAGTATTTT. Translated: CASSQTSGFGTDTQYF.

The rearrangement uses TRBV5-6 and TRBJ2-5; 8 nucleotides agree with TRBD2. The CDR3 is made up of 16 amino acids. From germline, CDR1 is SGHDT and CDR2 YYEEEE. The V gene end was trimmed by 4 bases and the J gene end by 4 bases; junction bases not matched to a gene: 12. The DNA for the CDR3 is TGTGCCAGCAGCCCCGGGGGGGTCCCCCTCGGAGAGACCCAGTACTTC. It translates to CASSPGGVPLGETQYF.

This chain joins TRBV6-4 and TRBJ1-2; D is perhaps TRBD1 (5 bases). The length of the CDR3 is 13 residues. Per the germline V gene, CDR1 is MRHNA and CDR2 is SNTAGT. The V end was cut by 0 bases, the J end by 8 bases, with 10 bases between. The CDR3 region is CASSDSWGRGYTF. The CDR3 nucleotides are TGTGCCAGCAGTGACTCATGGGGCAGAGGCTACACCTTC.

The CDR3 nucleotides read TGTGCCAGCAGCCCCCAGACAGGGACGAACACTGAAGCTTTCTTT. This codes for CASSPQTGTNTEAFF. The gene calls are TRBV7-2 and TRBJ1-1; 7 nucleotides line up with TRBD1. V shed 5 bases, J shed 1 base, and the junction held 7 bases outside the gene matches. The CDR3 contains 15 residues. Germline lookup yields CDR1 SGHTA and CDR2 FQGNSA.

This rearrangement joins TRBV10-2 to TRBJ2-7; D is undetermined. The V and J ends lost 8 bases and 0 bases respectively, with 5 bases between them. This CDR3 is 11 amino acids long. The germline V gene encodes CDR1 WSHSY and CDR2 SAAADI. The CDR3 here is CASSVSYEQYF. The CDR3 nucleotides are TGCGCCAGCTCGGTCTCCTACGAGCAGTACTTC.

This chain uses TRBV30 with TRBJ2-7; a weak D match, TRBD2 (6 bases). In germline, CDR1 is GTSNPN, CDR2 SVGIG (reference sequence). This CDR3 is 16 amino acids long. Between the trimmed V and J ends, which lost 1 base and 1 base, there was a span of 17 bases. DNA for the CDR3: TGTGCCTGGAGTGGATACGGGACTCCCGGGTCCTACGAGCAGTACTTC. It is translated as CAWSGYGTPGSYEQYF.

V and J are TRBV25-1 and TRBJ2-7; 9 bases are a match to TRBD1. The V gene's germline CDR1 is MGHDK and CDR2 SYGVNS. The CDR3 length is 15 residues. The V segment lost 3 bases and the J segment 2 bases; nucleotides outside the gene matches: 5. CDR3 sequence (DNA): TGTGCCAGCAGTGACGAGGGACAGGGAGCCTACGAGCAGTACTTC. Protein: CASSDEGQGAYEQYF.

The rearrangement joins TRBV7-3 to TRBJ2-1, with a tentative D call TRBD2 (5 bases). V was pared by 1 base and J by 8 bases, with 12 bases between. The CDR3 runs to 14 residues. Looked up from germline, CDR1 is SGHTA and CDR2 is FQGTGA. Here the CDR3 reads CASSLSLAGDEQFF. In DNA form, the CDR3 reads TGTGCCAGCAGCTTAAGCCTAGCCGGCGATGAGCAGTTCTTC.

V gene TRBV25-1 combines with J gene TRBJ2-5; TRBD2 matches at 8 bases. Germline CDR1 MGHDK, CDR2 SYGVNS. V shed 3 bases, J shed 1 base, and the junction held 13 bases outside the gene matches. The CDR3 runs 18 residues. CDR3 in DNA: TGTGCCAGCAGTGATAGGGAAGAGCGGGAGACGGCCCAAGAGACCCAGTACTTC. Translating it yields CASSDREERETAQETQYF.

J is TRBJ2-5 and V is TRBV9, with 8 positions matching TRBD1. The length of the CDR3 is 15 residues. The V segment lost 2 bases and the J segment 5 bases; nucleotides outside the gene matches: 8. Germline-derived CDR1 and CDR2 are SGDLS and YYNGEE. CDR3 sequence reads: CASSVDGQGRETQYF. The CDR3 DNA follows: TGTGCCAGCAGCGTCGACGGACAGGGTCGCGAGACCCAGTACTTC.

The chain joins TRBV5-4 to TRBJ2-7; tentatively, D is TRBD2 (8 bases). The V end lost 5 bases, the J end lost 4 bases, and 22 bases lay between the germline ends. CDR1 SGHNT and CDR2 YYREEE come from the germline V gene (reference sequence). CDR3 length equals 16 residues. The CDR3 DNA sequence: TGTGCCAGCAGACTCGACAGGGACGGGAGGGCATACGAGCAGTACTTC. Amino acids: CASRLDRDGRAYEQYF.

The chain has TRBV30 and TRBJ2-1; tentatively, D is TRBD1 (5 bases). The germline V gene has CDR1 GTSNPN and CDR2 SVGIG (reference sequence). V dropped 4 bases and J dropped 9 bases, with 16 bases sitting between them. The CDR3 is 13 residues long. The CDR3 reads CAWTPPQGGEQFF. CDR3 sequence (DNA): TGTGCCTGGACCCCTCCGCAGGGCGGTGAGCAGTTCTTC. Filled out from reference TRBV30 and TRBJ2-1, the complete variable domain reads SQTIHQWPATLVQPVGSPLSLECTVEGTSNPNLYWYRQAAGRGLQLLFYSVGIGQISSEVPQNLSASRPQDRQFILSSKKLLLSDSGFYLCAWTPPQGGEQFFGPGTRLTVL.

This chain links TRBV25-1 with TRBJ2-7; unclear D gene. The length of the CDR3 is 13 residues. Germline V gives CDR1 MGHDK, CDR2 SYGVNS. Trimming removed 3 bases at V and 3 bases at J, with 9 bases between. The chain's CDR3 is CASSDLYNYEQYF. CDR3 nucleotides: TGTGCCAGCAGTGATTTATATAACTACGAGCAGTACTTC.

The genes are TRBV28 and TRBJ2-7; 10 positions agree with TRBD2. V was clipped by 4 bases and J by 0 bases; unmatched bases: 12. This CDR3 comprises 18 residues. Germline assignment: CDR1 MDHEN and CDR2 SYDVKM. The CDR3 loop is CASSSLAGEIQSSYEQYF. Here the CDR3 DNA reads TGTGCCAGCAGTTCTCTAGCGGGAGAGATCCAGAGCTCCTACGAGCAGTACTTC.

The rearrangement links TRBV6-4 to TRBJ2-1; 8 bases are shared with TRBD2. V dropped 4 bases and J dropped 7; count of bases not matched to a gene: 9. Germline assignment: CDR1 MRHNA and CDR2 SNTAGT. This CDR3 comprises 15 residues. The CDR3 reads CASSVEAGASNEQFF. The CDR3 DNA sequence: TGTGCCAGCAGTGTAGAAGCGGGGGCTAGTAATGAGCAGTTCTTC.